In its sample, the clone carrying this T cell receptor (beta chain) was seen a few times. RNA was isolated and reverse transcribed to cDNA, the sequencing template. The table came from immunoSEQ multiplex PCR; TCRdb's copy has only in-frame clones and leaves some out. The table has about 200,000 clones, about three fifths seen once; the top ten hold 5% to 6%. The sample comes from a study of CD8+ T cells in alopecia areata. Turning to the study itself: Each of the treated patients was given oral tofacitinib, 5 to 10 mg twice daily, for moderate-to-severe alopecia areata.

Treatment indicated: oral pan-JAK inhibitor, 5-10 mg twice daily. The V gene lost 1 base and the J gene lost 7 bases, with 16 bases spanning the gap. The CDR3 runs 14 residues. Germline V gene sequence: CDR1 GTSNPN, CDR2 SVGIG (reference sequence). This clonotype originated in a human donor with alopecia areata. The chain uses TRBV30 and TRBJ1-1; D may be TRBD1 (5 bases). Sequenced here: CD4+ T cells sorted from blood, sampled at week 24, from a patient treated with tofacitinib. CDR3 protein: CAWSGGGSRGEAFF. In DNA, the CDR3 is TGTGCCTGGAGTGGCGGGGGGTCACGCGGTGAAGCTTTCTTT. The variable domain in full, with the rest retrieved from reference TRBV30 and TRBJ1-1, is SQTIHQWPATLVQPVGSPLSLECTVEGTSNPNLYWYRQAAGRGLQLLFYSVGIGQISSEVPQNLSASRPQDRQFILSSKKLLLSDSGFYLCAWSGGGSRGEAFFGQGTRLTVV.